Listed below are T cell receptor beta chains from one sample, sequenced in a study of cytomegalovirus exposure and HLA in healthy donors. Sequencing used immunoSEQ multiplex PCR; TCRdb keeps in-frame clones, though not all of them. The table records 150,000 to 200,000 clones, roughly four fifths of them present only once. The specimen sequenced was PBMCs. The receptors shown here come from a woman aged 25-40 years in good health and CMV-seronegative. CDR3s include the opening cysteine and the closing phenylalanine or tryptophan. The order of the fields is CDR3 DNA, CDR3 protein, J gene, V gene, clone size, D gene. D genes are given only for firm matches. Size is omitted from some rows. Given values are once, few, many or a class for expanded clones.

CDR3nt: TGTGCCAGCAGCCTGACAGGGGACGAGCAGTACTTC
CDR3aa: CASSLTGDEQYF
j_gene: TRBJ2-7
v_gene: TRBV28
abundance: NA
d_gene: TRBD1

CDR3nt: TGCGCCAGCAGCTTGGGGCTCGACCCGGGAATGAGGGAGACCCAGTACTTC
CDR3aa: CASSLGLDPGMRETQYF
j_gene: TRBJ2-5
v_gene: TRBV5-1
abundance: NA
d_gene: NA

CDR3nt: TGCGCCAGCAGTGTTCAGGGGGATAGTGAGCAGTTCTTC
CDR3aa: CASSVQGDSEQFF
j_gene: TRBJ2-1
v_gene: TRBV5-1
abundance: NA
d_gene: TRBD1

CDR3nt: TGTGCCAGTAGTATGGGACAGGGAGGCCAGCCCCAGCATTTT
CDR3aa: CASSMGQGGQPQHF
j_gene: TRBJ1-5
v_gene: TRBV19
abundance: few
d_gene: TRBD1

CDR3nt: TGCGCCAGCAGCTTGATAGGGAGACAAGAGACCCAGTACTTC
CDR3aa: CASSLIGRQETQYF
j_gene: TRBJ2-5
v_gene: TRBV5-1
abundance: once
d_gene: NA

CDR3nt: TGTGCCAGCAGCTCTGGGACAGGGGGCGTCTACGAGCAGTACTTC
CDR3aa: CASSSGTGGVYEQYF
j_gene: TRBJ2-7
v_gene: TRBV7-2
abundance: NA
d_gene: TRBD1

CDR3nt: TGTGCCAGCAGCTCCCTAGCCGGGAGGAGGACAGATACGCAGTATTTT
CDR3aa: CASSSLAGRRTDTQYF
j_gene: TRBJ2-3
v_gene: TRBV7-8
abundance: NA
d_gene: TRBD2

CDR3nt: TGTGCCAGCAGTGGAGGTGGGGCGCGGGAAAAACTGTTTTTT
CDR3aa: CASSGGGAREKLFF
j_gene: TRBJ1-4
v_gene: TRBV25-1
abundance: few
d_gene: NA

CDR3nt: TGTGCCAGCAGCGTAGCACTGTCCCACAGCTCCTACAATGAGCAGTTCTTC
CDR3aa: CASSVALSHSSYNEQFF
j_gene: TRBJ2-1
v_gene: TRBV9
abundance: few
d_gene: NA

CDR3nt: TGTGCCAGCAGCTTAGACGCAGGGGGTGTTTCCTACGAGCAGTACTTC
CDR3aa: CASSLDAGGVSYEQYF
j_gene: TRBJ2-7
v_gene: TRBV7-2
abundance: once
d_gene: TRBD1

CDR3nt: TGCGCCAGCAGCTTACAGGGGGCTGGTGAGACCCAGTACTTC
CDR3aa: CASSLQGAGETQYF
j_gene: TRBJ2-5
v_gene: TRBV5-1
abundance: once
d_gene: TRBD1

CDR3nt: TGTGCCAGCTCACCCCGGGAGGGCGAGTTGGAAGCTTTCTTT
CDR3aa: CASSPREGELEAFF
j_gene: TRBJ1-1
v_gene: TRBV18
abundance: NA
d_gene: NA

CDR3nt: TGTGCCAGCAGTGTGTTGGGGCGATATACGCAGTATTTT
CDR3aa: CASSVLGRYTQYF
j_gene: TRBJ2-3
v_gene: TRBV6-1
abundance: NA
d_gene: NA

CDR3nt: TGTGCCAGTAGTCGAGGGGGCAGGGGGGACGAGCAGTACTTC
CDR3aa: CASSRGGRGDEQYF
j_gene: TRBJ2-7
v_gene: TRBV19
abundance: NA
d_gene: NA

CDR3nt: TGTGCCAGCAGCCGCTACAGGGGCACTGAAGCTTTCTTT
CDR3aa: CASSRYRGTEAFF
j_gene: TRBJ1-1
v_gene: TRBV28
abundance: NA
d_gene: TRBD1

CDR3nt: TGCGCCAGCAGCCAAGAGGCAGGGGACCTCTCTGGGGCCAACGTCCTGACTTTC
CDR3aa: CASSQEAGDLSGANVLTF
j_gene: TRBJ2-6
v_gene: TRBV4-3
abundance: NA
d_gene: NA

CDR3nt: TGTGCCAGCAGCTTAGGGGGACAGGCCTATGGCTACACCTTC
CDR3aa: CASSLGGQAYGYTF
j_gene: TRBJ1-2
v_gene: TRBV7-2
abundance: NA
d_gene: TRBD1

CDR3nt: TGTGCCAGCTCACTCATTACTAGCGGAGGGGCCTACGAGCAGTACTTC
CDR3aa: CASSLITSGGAYEQYF
j_gene: TRBJ2-7
v_gene: TRBV18
abundance: NA
d_gene: TRBD2

CDR3nt: TGTGCCAGCAGTTTTCGGGGAGAGGCCAACGTCCTGACTTTC
CDR3aa: CASSFRGEANVLTF
j_gene: TRBJ2-6
v_gene: TRBV27
abundance: NA
d_gene: NA

CDR3nt: TGTGCCAGCAGCTTTGGCGGAGCCAATGGCTACACCTTC
CDR3aa: CASSFGGANGYTF
j_gene: TRBJ1-2
v_gene: TRBV11-2
abundance: NA
d_gene: NA

CDR3nt: TGTGCCAGTGGGGACAGGGCTTACTATGGCTACACCTTC
CDR3aa: CASGDRAYYGYTF
j_gene: TRBJ1-2
v_gene: TRBV19
abundance: NA
d_gene: TRBD1

CDR3nt: TGTGCAAGTCGCTTAGCCAACCCCCCGGGACAGGGGAGGACCTACGAGCAGTACTTC
CDR3aa: CASRLANPPGQGRTYEQYF
j_gene: TRBJ2-7
v_gene: TRBV12-2
abundance: NA
d_gene: NA

CDR3nt: TGTGCCAGCGGGGGGGGTGGAGGGGGCAATCAGCCCCAGCATTTT
CDR3aa: CASGGGGGGNQPQHF
j_gene: TRBJ1-5
v_gene: TRBV6-1
abundance: NA
d_gene: NA

CDR3nt: TGTGCCAGCAGTCAAGGACTAGCGGGAGGGTTTTACGAGCAGTACTTC
CDR3aa: CASSQGLAGGFYEQYF
j_gene: TRBJ2-7
v_gene: TRBV28
abundance: few
d_gene: TRBD2